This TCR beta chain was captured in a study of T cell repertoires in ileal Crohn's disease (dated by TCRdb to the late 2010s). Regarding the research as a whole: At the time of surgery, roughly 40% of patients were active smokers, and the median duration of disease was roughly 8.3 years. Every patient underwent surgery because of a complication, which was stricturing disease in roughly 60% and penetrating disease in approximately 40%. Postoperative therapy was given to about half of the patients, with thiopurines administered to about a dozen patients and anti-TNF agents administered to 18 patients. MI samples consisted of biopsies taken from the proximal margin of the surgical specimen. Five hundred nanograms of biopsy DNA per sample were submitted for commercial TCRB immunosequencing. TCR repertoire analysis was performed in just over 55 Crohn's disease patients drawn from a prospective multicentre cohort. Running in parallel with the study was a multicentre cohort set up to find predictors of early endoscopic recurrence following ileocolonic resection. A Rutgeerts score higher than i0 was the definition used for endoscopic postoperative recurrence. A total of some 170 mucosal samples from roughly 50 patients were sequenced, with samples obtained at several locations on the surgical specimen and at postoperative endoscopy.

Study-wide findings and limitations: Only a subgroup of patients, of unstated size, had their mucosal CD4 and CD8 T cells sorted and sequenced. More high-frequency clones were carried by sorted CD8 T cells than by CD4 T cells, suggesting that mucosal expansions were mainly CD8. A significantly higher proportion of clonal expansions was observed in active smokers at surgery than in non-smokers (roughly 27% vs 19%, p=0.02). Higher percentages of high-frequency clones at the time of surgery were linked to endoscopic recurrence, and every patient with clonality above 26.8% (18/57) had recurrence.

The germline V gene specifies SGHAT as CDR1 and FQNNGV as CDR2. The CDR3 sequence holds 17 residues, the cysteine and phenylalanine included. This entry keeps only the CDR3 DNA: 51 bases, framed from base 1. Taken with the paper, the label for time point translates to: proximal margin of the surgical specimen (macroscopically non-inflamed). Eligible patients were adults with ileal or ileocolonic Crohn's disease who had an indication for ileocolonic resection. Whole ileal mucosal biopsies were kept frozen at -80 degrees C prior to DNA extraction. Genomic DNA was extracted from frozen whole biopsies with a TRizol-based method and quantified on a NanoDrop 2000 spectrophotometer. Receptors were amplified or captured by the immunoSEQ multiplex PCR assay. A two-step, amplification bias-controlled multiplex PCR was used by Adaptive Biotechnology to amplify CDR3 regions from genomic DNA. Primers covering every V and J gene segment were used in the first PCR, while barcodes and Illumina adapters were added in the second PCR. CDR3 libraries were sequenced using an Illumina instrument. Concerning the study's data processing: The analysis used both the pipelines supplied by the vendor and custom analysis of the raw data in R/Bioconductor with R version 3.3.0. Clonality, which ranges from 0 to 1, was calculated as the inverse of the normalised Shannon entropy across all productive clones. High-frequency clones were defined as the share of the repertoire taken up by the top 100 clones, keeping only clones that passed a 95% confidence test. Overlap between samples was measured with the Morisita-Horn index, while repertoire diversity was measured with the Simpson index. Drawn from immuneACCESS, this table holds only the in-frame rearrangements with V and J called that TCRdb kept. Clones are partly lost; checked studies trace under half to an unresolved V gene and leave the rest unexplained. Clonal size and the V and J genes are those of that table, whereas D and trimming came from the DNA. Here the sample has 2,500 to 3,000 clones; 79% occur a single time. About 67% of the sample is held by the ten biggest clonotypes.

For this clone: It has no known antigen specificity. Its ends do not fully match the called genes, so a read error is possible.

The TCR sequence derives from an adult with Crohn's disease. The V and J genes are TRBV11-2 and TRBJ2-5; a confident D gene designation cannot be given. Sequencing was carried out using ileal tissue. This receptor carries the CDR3 CASNLVKRGPYLETQYF. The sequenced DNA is TGTGCCAGCAACTTAGTTAAGCGCGGCCCCTACCTAGAGACCCAGTACTTC. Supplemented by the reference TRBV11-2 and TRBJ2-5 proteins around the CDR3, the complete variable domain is EAGVAQSPRYKIIEKRQSVAFWCNPISGHATLYWYQQILGQGPKLLIQFQNNGVVDDSQLPKDRFSAERLKGVDSTLKIQPAKLEDSAVYLCASNLVKRGPYLETQYFGPGTRLLVL.